This TCR beta chain was identified during a study of T-cell reconstitution after alpha-beta-depleted transplantation in children. Per germline, CDR1 SGHAT and CDR2 FQNNGV. Deletions cut 5 bases from V and 0 bases from J, with 19 bases between. CDR3 length equals 17 residues. Note on this clonotype: Its matching antigen is unknown.

Whole-study findings and limits: From surviving recipient T cells and thymic progenitors came the high day-60 TCRbeta diversity observed in some patients.

The TCRbeta library was prepared with unique molecular identifiers. Each CDR3 protein is one row after TCRdb ran MiXCR on the PCR reads. The repertoire has about 350,000 distinct CDR3 sequences, under 20% of them found once; the top ten carry around 43%. Specimen: PBMCs, mostly from graft donor cells, collected 360 days after TCRalphabeta/CD19-depleted stem cell transplant. The sequence was collected from a male patient between 2 and 15 years old who had a stem cell transplant for acute lymphoblastic leukemia, so the T cells may come from the graft donor. The chain uses TRBV11-2 and TRBJ1-1, with a possible D match to TRBD1 (6 bases). This CDR3 reads CASSTYRDLNMNTEAFF. CDR3 in DNA: TGTGCCAGCAGCACCTACAGGGACCTTAACATGAACACTGAAGCTTTCTTT.